Described below is a single T cell receptor (beta chain) sequence and its context. Its antigen is unidentified. The record originates from a study of T cell responses to AZD1222 COVID-19 vaccine. Overall study results and limits: When two AZD1222 doses had been given, Spike-specific TCR breadth and depth rose. Recipients of AZD1222 seropositive at baseline numbered only 6 or 7. Donors, mostly white British, included more females; clonal diversity was possibly underestimated. Regions 160-218 and 743-854 dominated among vaccine-associated CD4 TCRs spanning spike.

Data came from immunoSEQ multiplex PCR; TCRdb stores just in-frame clones and leaves some out. The sample includes about 140,000 clones, 80% to 95% of them seen just once. CDR1 MNHEY and CDR2 SVGAGI come from the germline V gene. V dropped 6 bases and J dropped 9 bases, with 15 bases sitting between them. The CDR3 is 13 amino acids. Sample: peripheral blood, taken on day 0 of AZD1222 vaccination. This sequence originates from an adult in good health. The rearrangement joins TRBV6-5 to TRBJ1-5; possibly TRBD1 for D (5 bases). The DNA for the CDR3 is TGTGCCAGCAGAATTCGGCGTCAGGGGCCCCAGCATTTT. This translates into CASRIRRQGPQHF.